The 6 T cell receptor beta chains below were found in one sample sequenced in a study of T-cell memory formation after mild COVID-19. TCRdb redid the calling of the 5' RACE reads with MiXCR, one entry per CDR3 protein. The sample has 250,000 to 350,000 distinct CDR3 sequences; less than 20% are singletons. Sample: PBMCs or a T cell subset sorted from them (not recorded which). These receptors were obtained from a man between 18 and 29 years old who had mild COVID-19 (a few samples of this study predate the infection). Cell type and time point are not known.

This clonotype came up a few times. This chain joins TRBV6-5 and TRBJ2-7; the D gene is possibly TRBD1 (5 bases). This CDR3 contains 13 residues. Per germline, CDR1 MNHEY and CDR2 SVGAGI. Trimming removed 7 bases at V and 2 bases at J, with 12 bases between. The CDR3 region is CASKAQDAYEQYV. CDR3 in DNA: TGTGCCAGCAAGGCACAGGACGCCTACGAGCAGTACGTC.

V and J are TRBV20-1 and TRBJ2-1, with a weak D call TRBD1 (5 bases). The CDR3 runs to 13 residues. CDR1 is DFQATT and CDR2 is SNEGSKA in the germline V gene (reference sequence). Trimming took off 1 base at V and 6 bases at J, with 10 bases between the two ends. CDR3: CSARVVDTNEQFF. Here the CDR3 DNA reads TGCAGTGCTAGAGTCGTGGACACCAATGAGCAGTTCTTC.

Only a few counts were recorded for this clonotype. The chain is built from TRBV20-1 and TRBJ1-6; no reliable D call. Trimming took off 0 bases at V and 7 bases at J, with 4 bases between the two ends. The CDR3 contains 12 residues. Germline-derived CDR1 and CDR2 are DFQATT and SNEGSKA (reference sequence). The CDR3 spells CSAREQNSPLHF. In DNA, the CDR3 is TGCAGTGCTAGAGAACAGAATTCACCCCTCCACTTT.

The V gene is TRBV2, the J gene TRBJ2-5; D perhaps matches TRBD1 (6 bases). The CDR3 spans 14 residues. The V gene's germline CDR1 is SNHLY and CDR2 FYNNEI. V shed 10 bases and J shed 4 bases, with 19 bases lying between them. Here the CDR3 reads CATTAGVLGETQYF. CDR3 bases: TGTGCCACCACGGCAGGGGTATTGGGAGAGACCCAGTACTTC.

The V call is TRBV7-2, the J call TRBJ2-7, with a possible D match to TRBD2 (6 bases). Germline assignment: CDR1 SGHTA and CDR2 FQGNSA. This CDR3 is 14 amino acids long. V was pared by 5 bases and J by 3 bases, with 14 bases between. This chain's CDR3 is CASSPGGWSYEQYF. Here the CDR3 DNA reads TGTGCCAGCAGCCCCGGGGGATGGAGCTACGAGCAGTACTTC. Combining the CDR3 with reference TRBV7-2 and TRBJ2-7 gives the whole variable domain GAGVSQSPSNKVTEKGKDVELRCDPISGHTALYWYRQSLGQGLEFLIYFQGNSAPDKSGLPSDRFSAERTGGSVSTLTIQRTQQEDSAVYLCASSPGGWSYEQYFGPGTRLTVT.

V usage is TRBV20-1 and J usage is TRBJ1-2; 9 nucleotides line up with TRBD1. CDR1 and CDR2 (germline): DFQATT, SNEGSKA (reference sequence). CDR3 length: 13 residues. Trimming at V came to 5 bases and at J to 6 bases, leaving 7 bases not matched to a gene. CDR3 residues: CSAPFTGGDGYTF. The CDR3 DNA is TGCAGTGCTCCCTTTACAGGGGGCGATGGCTACACCTTC.